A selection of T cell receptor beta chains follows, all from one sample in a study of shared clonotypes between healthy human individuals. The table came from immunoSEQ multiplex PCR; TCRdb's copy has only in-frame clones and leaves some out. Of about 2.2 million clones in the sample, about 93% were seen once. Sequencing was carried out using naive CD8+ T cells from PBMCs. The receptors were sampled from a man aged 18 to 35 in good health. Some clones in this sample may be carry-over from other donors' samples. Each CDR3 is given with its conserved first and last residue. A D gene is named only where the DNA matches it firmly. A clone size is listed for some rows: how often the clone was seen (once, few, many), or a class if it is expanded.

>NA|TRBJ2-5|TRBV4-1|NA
CASSQDGEWNTWETQYF
TGCGCCAGCAGCCAAGACGGTGAATGGAACACGTGGGAGACCCAGTACTTC
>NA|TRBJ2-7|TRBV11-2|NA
CASSLAPGHEQYF
TGTGCCAGCAGCTTAGCTCCGGGACACGAGCAGTACTTC
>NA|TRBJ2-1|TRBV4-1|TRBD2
CASSQDRGGANEQFF
TGCGCCAGCAGCCAAGATCGGGGGGGGGCCAATGAGCAGTTCTTC
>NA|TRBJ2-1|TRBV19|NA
CASSTPTGARSYNEQFF
TGTGCCAGTAGTACGCCAACGGGGGCCCGGTCCTACAATGAGCAGTTCTTC
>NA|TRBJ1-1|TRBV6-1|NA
CASSEGWAEAFF
TGTGCCAGCAGTGAAGGGTGGGCTGAAGCTTTCTTT
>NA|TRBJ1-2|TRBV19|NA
CASSSPGEYGYTF
TGTGCCAGTAGTAGCCCCGGGGAATATGGCTACACCTTC
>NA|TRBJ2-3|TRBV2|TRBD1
CASRRDRAWTDTQYF
TGTGCCAGCAGGAGGGACAGGGCGTGGACAGATACGCAGTATTTT
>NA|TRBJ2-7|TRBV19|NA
CASSIAGESYEQYF
TGTGCCAGTAGTATCGCAGGGGAGTCCTACGAGCAGTACTTC
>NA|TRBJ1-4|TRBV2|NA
CASSDTGEATNEKLFF
TGTGCCAGCAGTGATACGGGTGAAGCAACTAATGAAAAACTGTTTTTT
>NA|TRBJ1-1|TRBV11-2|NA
CASSSKTGRLMNTEAFF
TGTGCCAGCAGCTCAAAAACAGGCCGCCTTATGAACACTGAAGCTTTCTTT
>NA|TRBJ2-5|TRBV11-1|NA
CASSLTASETQYF
TGTGCCAGCAGCTTAACCGCCTCAGAGACCCAGTACTTC
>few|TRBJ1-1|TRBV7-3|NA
CASSLTTGNTEAFF
TGTGCCAGCAGCTTAACGACAGGGAACACTGAAGCTTTCTTT
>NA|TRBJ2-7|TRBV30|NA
CAWSVGAGFGEQYF
TGTGCCTGGAGTGTAGGGGCAGGGTTCGGGGAGCAGTACTTC
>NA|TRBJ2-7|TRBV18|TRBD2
CASSPQSLAAESYEQYF
TGTGCCAGCTCACCACAGTCCCTAGCGGCCGAATCTTACGAGCAGTACTTC
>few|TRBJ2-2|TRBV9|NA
CASSVYGRGNTGELFF
TGTGCCAGCAGCGTCTACGGACGGGGGAACACCGGGGAGCTGTTTTTT
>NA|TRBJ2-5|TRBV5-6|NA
CASSLASDRDVGQETQYF
TGTGCCAGCAGCTTGGCCAGTGATAGGGATGTGGGCCAAGAGACCCAGTACTTC
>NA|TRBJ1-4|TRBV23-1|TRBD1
CASSLQTTGANEKLFF
TGCGCCAGCAGTCTTCAAACGACAGGGGCTAATGAAAAACTGTTTTTT
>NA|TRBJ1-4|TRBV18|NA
CASSPSPGDPNEKLFF
TGTGCCAGCTCACCATCCCCAGGGGACCCTAATGAAAAACTGTTTTTT
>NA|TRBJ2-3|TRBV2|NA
CASSGGRRALVGTDTQYF
TGTGCCAGCAGTGGGGGCCGGAGGGCTCTCGTCGGCACAGATACGCAGTATTTT
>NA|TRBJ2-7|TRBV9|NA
CASSVEGDSNYEQYF
TGTGCCAGCAGCGTAGAAGGGGACTCCAACTACGAGCAGTACTTC
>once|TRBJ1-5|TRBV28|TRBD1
CASSFPRQGHQPQHF
TGTGCCAGCAGTTTCCCCAGACAGGGACATCAGCCCCAGCATTTT
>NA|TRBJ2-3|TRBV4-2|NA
CASSQDSFTDTQYF
TGTGCCAGCAGCCAAGACAGTTTCACAGATACGCAGTATTTT
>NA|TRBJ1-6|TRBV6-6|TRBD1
CASRPTGHNSPLHF
TGTGCCAGCAGGCCGACAGGGCATAATTCACCCCTCCACTTT
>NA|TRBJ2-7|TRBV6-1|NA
CASKIAIGYEQYF
TGTGCCAGCAAAATTGCAATTGGCTACGAGCAGTACTTC
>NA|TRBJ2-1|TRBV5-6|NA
CASSRSTREQFF
TGTGCCAGCAGCAGATCGACGCGCGAGCAGTTCTTC
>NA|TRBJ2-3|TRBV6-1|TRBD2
CASSEWSSGSEVAQYF
TGTGCCAGCAGTGAATGGTCTAGCGGGAGTGAAGTCGCGCAGTATTTT
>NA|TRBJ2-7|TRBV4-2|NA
CASSQDRDPVYEQYF
TGTGCCAGCAGCCAGGACCGGGACCCGGTCTACGAGCAGTACTTC
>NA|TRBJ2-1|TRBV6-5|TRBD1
CASSYAGTGGNNEQFF
TGTGCCAGCAGTTATGCCGGGACAGGGGGCAACAATGAGCAGTTCTTC
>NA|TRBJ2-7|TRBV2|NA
CASRTVDSCEQYF
TGTGCCAGCAGAACAGTGGACTCCTGCGAGCAGTACTTC
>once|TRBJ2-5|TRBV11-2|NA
CASSLGTAPLQETQYF
TGTGCCAGCAGCTTAGGAACCGCTCCACTCCAAGAGACCCAGTACTTC
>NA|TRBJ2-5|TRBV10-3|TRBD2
CAISGLAGGPSQETQYF
TGTGCCATCAGTGGACTAGCGGGAGGGCCGAGCCAAGAGACCCAGTACTTC
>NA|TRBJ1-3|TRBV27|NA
CASSPQRGSGNTIYF
TGTGCCAGCAGCCCGCAACGGGGTTCGGGAAACACCATATATTTT
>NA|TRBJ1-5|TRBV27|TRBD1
CASSQGTVSNQPQHF
TGTGCCAGCAGCCAAGGGACAGTTAGCAATCAGCCCCAGCATTTT
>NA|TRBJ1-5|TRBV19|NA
CASSIVASQPQHF
TGTGCCAGTAGTATAGTTGCCTCCCAGCCCCAGCATTTT
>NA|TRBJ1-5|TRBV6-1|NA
CASRDRGGGNQPQHF
TGTGCCAGCAGAGACCGAGGGGGTGGCAATCAGCCCCAGCATTTT
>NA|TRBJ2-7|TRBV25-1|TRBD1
CASSEFGRGSYEQYF
TGTGCCAGCAGTGAATTCGGCAGGGGGTCGTACGAGCAGTACTTC
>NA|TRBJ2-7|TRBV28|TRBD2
CASSSYGLAAHEQYF
TGTGCCAGCAGTTCCTACGGACTAGCCGCCCACGAGCAGTACTTC
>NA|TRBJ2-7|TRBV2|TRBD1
CASRDRGRNSEQYF
TGTGCCAGCAGAGACAGGGGGCGGAATTCCGAGCAGTACTTC
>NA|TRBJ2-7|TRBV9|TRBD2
CASSVGGGRAYEQYF
TGTGCCAGCAGCGTAGGGGGCGGGAGGGCTTACGAGCAGTACTTC
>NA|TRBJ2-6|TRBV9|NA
CASSPPQGAGANVLTF
TGTGCCAGCAGCCCCCCCCAGGGAGCTGGGGCCAACGTCCTGACTTTC
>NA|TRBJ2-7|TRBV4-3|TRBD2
CASSLSGTSGTYEQYF
TGCGCCAGCAGCCTTTCCGGGACTAGCGGAACCTACGAGCAGTACTTC
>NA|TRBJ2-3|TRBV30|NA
CAWSRVEGWTDTQYF
TGTGCCTGGTCTCGCGTAGAGGGATGGACAGATACGCAGTATTTT
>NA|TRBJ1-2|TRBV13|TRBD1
CASAGQGAWGYTF
TGTGCCAGCGCTGGACAGGGGGCGTGGGGCTACACCTTC
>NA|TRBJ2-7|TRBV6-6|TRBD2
CASSYVTGGPHEQYF
TGTGCCAGCAGTTACGTGACGGGAGGGCCCCACGAGCAGTACTTC
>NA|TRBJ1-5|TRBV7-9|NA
CASSRDHQPQHF
TGTGCCAGCAGCAGGGACCATCAGCCCCAGCATTTT
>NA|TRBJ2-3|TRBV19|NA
CASSMWQGRTDTQYF
TGTGCCAGTAGTATGTGGCAGGGTCGCACAGATACGCAGTATTTT
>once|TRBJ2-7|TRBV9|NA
CASSLGGSSYEQYF
TGTGCCAGCAGCCTCGGGGGAAGCTCCTACGAGCAGTACTTC
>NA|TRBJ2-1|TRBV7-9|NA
CASSLAHNEQFF
TGTGCCAGCAGCTTAGCGCACAATGAGCAGTTCTTC
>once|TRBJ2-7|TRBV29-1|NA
CSVDGIGSAYEQYF
TGCAGCGTTGACGGTATTGGCAGCGCCTACGAGCAGTACTTC
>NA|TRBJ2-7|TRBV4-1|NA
CASSQEMARDGYEQYF
TGCGCCAGCAGCCAAGAAATGGCCAGGGACGGCTACGAGCAGTACTTC
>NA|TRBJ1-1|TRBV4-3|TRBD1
CASSQDRGPNTEAFF
TGCGCCAGCAGCCAAGATAGGGGGCCGAACACTGAAGCTTTCTTT
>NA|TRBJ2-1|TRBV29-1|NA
CSVDFPGSSYNEQFF
TGCAGCGTTGATTTTCCAGGGAGCTCCTACAATGAGCAGTTCTTC
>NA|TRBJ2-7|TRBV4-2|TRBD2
CASSPRRGSPGLAAPVSYEQYF
TGTGCCAGCAGCCCTCGTCGGGGATCACCAGGACTAGCGGCCCCCGTTTCCTACGAGCAGTACTTC
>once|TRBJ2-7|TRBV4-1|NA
CASSPRRLDYEQYF
TGCGCCAGCAGCCCCCGGCGGCTCGACTACGAGCAGTACTTC
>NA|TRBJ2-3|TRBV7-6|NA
CASSLLGGTDTQYF
TGTGCCAGCAGCTTGCTGGGTGGCACAGATACGCAGTATTTT
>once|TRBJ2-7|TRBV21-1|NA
CASDICSSYEQYF
TGTGCCAGCGACATCTGTTCCTCCTACGAGCAGTACTTC
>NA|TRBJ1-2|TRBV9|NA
CASSFLGMNYGYTF
TGTGCCAGCAGCTTCCTGGGGATGAACTATGGCTACACCTTC